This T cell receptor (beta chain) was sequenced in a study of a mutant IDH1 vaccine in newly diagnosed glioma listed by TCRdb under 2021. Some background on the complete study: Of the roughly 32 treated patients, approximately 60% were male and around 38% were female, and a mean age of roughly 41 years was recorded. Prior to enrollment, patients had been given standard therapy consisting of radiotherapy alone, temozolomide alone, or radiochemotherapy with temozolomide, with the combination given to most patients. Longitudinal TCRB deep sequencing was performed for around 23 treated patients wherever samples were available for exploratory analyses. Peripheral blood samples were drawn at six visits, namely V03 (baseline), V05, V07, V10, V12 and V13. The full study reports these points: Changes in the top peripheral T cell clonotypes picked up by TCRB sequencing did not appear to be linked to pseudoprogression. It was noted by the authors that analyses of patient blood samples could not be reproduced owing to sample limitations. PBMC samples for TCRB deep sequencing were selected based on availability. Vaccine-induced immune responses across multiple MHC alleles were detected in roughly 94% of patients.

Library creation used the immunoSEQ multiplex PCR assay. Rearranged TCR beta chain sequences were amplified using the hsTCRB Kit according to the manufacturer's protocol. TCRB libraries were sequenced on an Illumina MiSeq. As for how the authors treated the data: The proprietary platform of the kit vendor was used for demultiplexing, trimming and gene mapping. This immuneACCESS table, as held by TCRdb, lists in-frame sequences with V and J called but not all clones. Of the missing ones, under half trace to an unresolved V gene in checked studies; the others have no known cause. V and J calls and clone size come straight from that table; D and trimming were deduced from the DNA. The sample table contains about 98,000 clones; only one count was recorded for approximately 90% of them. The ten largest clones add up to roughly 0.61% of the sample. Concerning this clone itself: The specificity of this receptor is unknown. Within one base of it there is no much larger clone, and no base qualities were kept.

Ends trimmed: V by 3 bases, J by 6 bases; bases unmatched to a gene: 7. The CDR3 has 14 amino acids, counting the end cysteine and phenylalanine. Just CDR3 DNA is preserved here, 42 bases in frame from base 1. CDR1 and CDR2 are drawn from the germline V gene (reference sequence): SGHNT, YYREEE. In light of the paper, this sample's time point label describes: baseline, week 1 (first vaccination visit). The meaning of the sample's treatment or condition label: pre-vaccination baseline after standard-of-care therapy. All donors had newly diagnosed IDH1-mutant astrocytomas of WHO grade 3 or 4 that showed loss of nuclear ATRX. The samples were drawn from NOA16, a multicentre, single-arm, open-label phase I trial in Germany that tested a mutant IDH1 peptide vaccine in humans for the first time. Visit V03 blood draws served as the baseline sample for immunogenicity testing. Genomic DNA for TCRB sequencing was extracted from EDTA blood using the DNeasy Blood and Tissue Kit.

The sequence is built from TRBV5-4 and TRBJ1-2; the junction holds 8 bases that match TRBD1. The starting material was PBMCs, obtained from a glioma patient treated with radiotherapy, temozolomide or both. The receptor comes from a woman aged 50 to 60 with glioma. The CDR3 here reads CASSSYRGRDGYTF. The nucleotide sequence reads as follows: TGTGCCAGCAGCTCCTACAGGGGGAGGGATGGCTACACCTTC.